Listed below are T cell receptor beta chains from one sample, sequenced in a study of cytomegalovirus exposure and HLA in healthy donors. Only in-frame clones appear in the TCRdb table, and some are missing; sequencing was by immunoSEQ multiplex PCR. The sample holds about 120,000 clones; around 75% are singletons and the top ten take more than 7.5%. The sample comprised PBMCs. The receptors derive from a woman between 45 and 65 years old in good health and CMV-seropositive. Both conserved end residues are part of each CDR3. Fields, in order: J gene, V gene, CDR3 protein.

TRBJ2-5	TRBV4-1	CASSQEVGGPTGKTQYF
TRBJ1-4	TRBV29-1	CSVRARAPNEKLFF
TRBJ2-7	TRBV7-2	CASSGRRQNSYEQYF
TRBJ1-1	TRBV4-3	CASSQEQGTEAFF
TRBJ2-7	TRBV19	CASKAARGLAYEQYF
TRBJ2-1	TRBV7-2	CASSLAGGSNEQFF
TRBJ2-2	TRBV5-1	CASSLGVSSANTGELFF
TRBJ1-3	TRBV2	CASGQRRIAVNSGNTIYF
TRBJ2-1	TRBV2	CASTQGALNEQFF
TRBJ2-7	TRBV7-3	CASSLIPGDEQYF
TRBJ1-1	TRBV11-3	CASSSRQGLNTEAFF
TRBJ2-5	TRBV9	CASSVSLAETQYF
TRBJ2-1	TRBV5-1	CASSPQELAANNEQFF
TRBJ1-1	TRBV6-6	CASSRDRENTEAFF
TRBJ2-1	TRBV7-6	CASSFGLAEYNEQFF